The sequence of this T cell receptor beta chain was determined in a study of vaccination and CD4 T cells after COVID-19. Whole-study findings and limits: Among convalescent patients, a median around 85% of reactive clones emerged only after vaccination.

The sample's treatment: approximately 11-day PBMC culture with coronavirus spike peptide pools or control peptides (ViraFEST assay). The collection of CD4+ T cells from the unexposed donor took place before the COVID-19 pandemic (2011-2018). Culture conditions combined around 2 million PBMCs per well with 10 IU/ml IL-2 and about 10 ug/ml peptide pools. To note about this clonotype: Its antigen is still unknown.

With the Oncomine TCR Beta short-read assay, DNA from cultured CD4+ T cells was sequenced. Investigators obtained genomic DNA by extraction from cultured CD4+ T cells. TCRdb re-derived calls from the PCR reads in MiXCR, one entry per CDR3 protein. Counted here are 6,500 to 9,000 distinct CDR3 sequences, 38% occurring once; the ten biggest clones make up approximately 24%. The junction had 6 bases not matched to a gene; V was cut back by 5 bases and J by 1 base. CDR3 length: 15 amino acids. The germline gives CDR1 SGHTA, CDR2 FQGNSA. The chain couples TRBV7-2 to TRBJ1-1; 8 bases match TRBD1. The sequencing sample was made of CD4+ T cells from blood, cultured in vitro. The TCR comes from a human donor in good health. The CDR3 nucleotides are TGTGCCAGCAGCAGAGGGGACAGGAGGAACACTGAAGCTTTCTTT. The encoded protein is CASSRGDRRNTEAFF.